This TCR beta chain was captured in a study of beta chain features in type 1 diabetes. For the study at large: Regarding age, gender and cell yields, patients proved similar to healthy donors.

This CDR3 spans 14 amino acids. V was shortened by 1 base and J by 5 bases, with 12 bases between the two germline ends. The germline V gene has CDR1 SGHDT and CDR2 YYEEEE. Whole-study findings and limits: The study found moderately but significantly shorter TCRB CDR3s in all four CD4+ subsets of Type 1 diabetes patients. When VDJ junctions were examined, type 1 diabetes patients showed fewer insertions and more deletions.

The table lists this clone with a few counts. Its specificity is not known. Cell sorting via CD45RO/CCR7/CD25/CD127/CD95/CD27 was performed to obtain CD4+ naive, central memory, regulatory and stem cell-like memory cells. Expressed TCRB transcripts were sequenced because the isolated RNA had all been reverse transcribed beforehand. This table comes from immunoSEQ multiplex PCR, and its TCRdb copy is limited to in-frame clones, with some not included. The sample lists under 400,000 clones; 12% to 15% were seen once. The chain combines TRBV5-6 with TRBJ1-2; no definite D call. Sequencing was carried out using central memory CD4+ T cells from blood. The sequence derives from a man aged 25-45 years in good health. CDR3 region: CASSLFGFGYGYTF. As DNA, the CDR3 is TGTGCCAGCAGCTTGTTTGGATTCGGGTATGGCTACACCTTC.